The rows below give T cell receptor beta chains drawn from one sample of a study of control samples from healthy donors and cancer patients. The method was immunoSEQ multiplex PCR; TCRdb's version includes in-frame clones alone and lacks a portion of them. In the table there are some 76,000 clones, around 90% of which are singletons. Source material: PBMCs. These receptors were obtained from a woman between 50 and 59 years old with colorectal cancer. Each CDR3 is given without its conserved first and last residue.

cdr3_aa	j_call	v_call
ASSLDYQETQY	TRBJ2-5	TRBV5-4
ASSLEGTSAITGELF	TRBJ2-2	TRBV13
ASSQVLAGYT	TRBJ1-2	TRBV3-1/TRBV3-2
ASRLGSDTQY	TRBJ2-3	TRBV11-1
ASTSGGAAGELF	TRBJ2-2	TRBV6-5
ASSLSGSTDTQY	TRBJ2-3	TRBV11-3
AISERTDGNQPQH	TRBJ1-5	TRBV10-3
ASRKGGGQPQH	TRBJ1-5	TRBV12-3/TRBV12-4
ASSQEKGNNQPQH	TRBJ1-5	TRBV4-3
ASSRAGNEKLF	TRBJ1-4	TRBV6-5
ASSYSRTPSNQPQH	TRBJ1-5	TRBV6-6
ASSEWAGNTEAF	TRBJ1-1	TRBV6-1
ASSESNREAF	TRBJ1-1	TRBV10-1
AWSVGSGADTQY	TRBJ2-3	TRBV30
ASSPFGTGLLLQPQH	TRBJ1-5	TRBV18
ATSREGGGEDEQF	TRBJ2-1	TRBV15
ASSLAGTSGGRELF	TRBJ2-2	TRBV7-2
ASSLGDSIYNEQF	TRBJ2-1	TRBV5-1
ASSLDKRGGFNEQF	TRBJ2-1	TRBV7-2
ASSQGDREGGYT	TRBJ1-2	TRBV3-1/TRBV3-2
ATSSGGGAQETQY	TRBJ2-5	TRBV15
ACLPGSSRASGTQY	TRBJ2-5	TRBV30
ASSQTQGLGLNTEAF	TRBJ1-1	TRBV4-1
ASSGRLAGSETQY	TRBJ2-5	TRBV28